This entry concerns a single T cell receptor (beta chain). These data are taken from a study of blood T cell repertoires in COVID-19. At the level of the study: The cDNA or gDNA used as material had been derived from T cells, B-cell-depleted T cells, or PBMCs.

Authors' data handling: Nucleated cell counts were estimated from reference gene primer amplification. Here immunoSEQ multiplex PCR was the method, and the copy in TCRdb shows in-frame clones only, minus some. That table supplies the V and J calls and clone size; D and trimming were determined from the DNA. The profile shows approximately 350,000 clones, roughly 87% of them singletons. The CDR3 loop spans 18 amino acids. The germline CDR1 and CDR2 sequences are MNHEY and SVGEGT. V lost 3 bases and J 3 bases, leaving 20 bases between the germline ends. The origin of this receptor is a woman in her fifties or sixties who had recovered from COVID-19. The specimen sequenced was PBMCs or T cells enriched from blood (not recorded which). The chain is built from TRBV6-2 or TRBV6-3 and TRBJ2-2, with TRBD1 as a possible D gene (5 bases). In nucleotides, the CDR3 is TGTGCCAGCAGTTATTGGAGTTCTAATGGGGCCGACACCGGGGAGCTGTTTTTT. It yields the protein CASSYWSSNGADTGELFF.